This T cell receptor beta chain originates from a study of CD8 T cells in ankylosing spondylitis. Worth noting for this clonotype: What it binds is unknown.

In TCRdb, the 5' RACE reads were re-called with MiXCR into one record per CDR3 protein. The sample lists around 250,000 distinct CDR3 sequences, approximately 30% occurring once. Study-level points and caveats: There was reportedly significant enrichment of clones that were disease-linked in matched ankylosing spondylitis synovial fluid. Among TCR beta sequences, a motif of under 10 highly homologous variants appeared characteristic of ankylosing spondylitis blood.

V shed 0 bases, J shed 4 bases, and the junction held 4 bases outside the gene matches. The CDR3 consists of 15 residues. Germline-derived CDR1 and CDR2 are SGDLS and YYNGEE. This sequence originates from a male donor with ankylosing spondylitis or in good health (not recorded which). Material: blood, either unsorted or a sorted T cell fraction (not recorded which). The rearrangement uses TRBV9 and TRBJ2-5, with 9 bases identical to TRBD2. CDR3 protein: CASSVGRTSVETQYF. In DNA form, the CDR3 reads TGTGCCAGCAGCGTAGGAAGGACTAGCGTAGAGACCCAGTACTTC.